These 24 T cell receptor beta chains were sequenced from one sample in a study of T-cell reconstitution after alpha-beta-depleted transplantation in children. A library of TCRbeta sequences, prepared with unique molecular identifiers, was generated. Each CDR3 protein gets one entry after TCRdb re-called the PCR reads with MiXCR. The sample records 500,000 to 750,000 distinct CDR3 sequences, 25% to 30% being singletons. Sequences were derived from PBMCs, sampled before TCRalphabeta/CD19-depleted stem cell transplant. The receptors shown here come from a boy younger than two with Wiskott-Aldrich syndrome, due to receive a stem cell transplant.

This clonotype was observed a handful of times. This rearrangement joins TRBV7-2 to TRBJ2-5, with 7 bases fitting TRBD2. The CDR3 is 15 amino acids. Per the germline V gene, CDR1 is SGHTA and CDR2 is FQGNSA. J was trimmed by 2 bases and V by 4 bases; bases with no gene match: 7. CDR3 protein: CASSYPGTKQETQYF. For the CDR3, the DNA is TGTGCCAGCAGCTACCCCGGGACTAAACAAGAGACCCAGTACTTC. The variable domain in full, completed from reference TRBV7-2 and TRBJ2-5, reads GAGVSQSPSNKVTEKGKDVELRCDPISGHTALYWYRQSLGQGLEFLIYFQGNSAPDKSGLPSDRFSAERTGGSVSTLTIQRTQQEDSAVYLCASSYPGTKQETQYFGPGTRLLVL.

The chain carries TRBV9 and TRBJ1-1; D perhaps matches TRBD1 (6 bases). From germline, CDR1 is SGDLS and CDR2 YYNGEE. Trimming removed 5 bases from V and 1 base from J, with 12 bases in between. This CDR3 is 14 amino acids long. The CDR3 DNA follows: TGTGCCAGCAGTTGGGGGGCGGGGAACACTGAAGCTTTCTTT. Protein: CASSWGAGNTEAFF.

This clonotype was counted at least ten times. In nucleotides, the CDR3 is TGTGCCAGCAGCCAAAGGCCCAGCGGATACAATGAGCAGTTCTTC. This encodes CASSQRPSGYNEQFF. The chain has TRBV3-1 and TRBJ2-1; TRBD2 might be the D (5 bases). Trimming took off 2 bases at V and 4 bases at J, with 12 bases between the two ends. CDR3 length equals 15 residues. Germline CDR1 is LGHDT and CDR2 is YNNKEL (reference sequence).

This clonotype was recorded a few times. The chain employs TRBV12-3 or TRBV12-4 and TRBJ2-7; no clear D. The germline V and J ends were trimmed by 1 base and 3 bases, with 13 bases remaining between them. This CDR3 has 15 amino acids. This chain's CDR3 is CASSLELSQDYEQYF. CDR3 sequence (DNA): TGTGCCAGCAGTTTAGAGTTGAGCCAAGACTACGAGCAGTACTTC.

This clonotype was seen many times. The gene calls are TRBV5-1 and TRBJ2-1, with 13 bases that match TRBD2. The CDR3 is 15 amino acids. CDR1 is SGHRS and CDR2 is YFSETQ in the germline V gene. The V and J ends lost 4 bases and 7 bases, in that order; junction bases with no gene match: 5. CDR3 nucleotides: TGCGCCAGCAGCGTACTAGCGGGAGGGCCGAATGAGCAGTTCTTC. Translating it yields CASSVLAGGPNEQFF. Supplemented by reference TRBV5-1 and TRBJ2-1, the full variable domain reads KAGVTQTPRYLIKTRGQQVTLSCSPISGHRSVSWYQQTPGQGLQFLFEYFSETQRNKGNFPGRFSGRQFSNSRSEMNVSTLELGDSALYLCASSVLAGGPNEQFFGPGTRLTVL.

This sequence joins TRBV27 and TRBJ2-7; the D call may be TRBD1 or TRBD2 (5 bases each). The CDR3 sequence is 15 residues long. Germline CDR1 is MNHEY and CDR2 is SMNVEV (reference sequence). Trimming removed 4 bases from V and 3 bases from J, with 16 bases in between. The CDR3 is CASSSARDGNYEQYF. CDR3 sequence (DNA): TGTGCCAGCAGTTCGGCACGGGACGGCAACTACGAGCAGTACTTC.

The genes are TRBV28 and TRBJ2-1, with D perhaps matching TRBD2 (6 bases). V was cut by 6 bases and J by 4 bases, with 19 bases left in between. Germline CDR1 MDHEN, CDR2 SYDVKM. The CDR3 is 16 amino acids. CDR3 bases: TGTGCCAGCAGGGTCGGGGGTAGCGCAGGTTACAATGAGCAGTTCTTC. Its translation: CASRVGGSAGYNEQFF.

The chain employs TRBV18 and TRBJ2-5; D uncertain. The CDR3 totals 14 residues. The germline V gene has CDR1 KGHSH and CDR2 LQKENI. The V end lost 1 base, the J end lost 5 bases, and 11 bases lay between the germline ends. The CDR3 nucleotides read TGTGCCAGCTCACCACAGTCGGCGCGGGAGACCCAGTACTTC. This translates into CASSPQSARETQYF.

To note about this clonotype: One end of the junction varies from germline; a read error may be responsible. This chain joins TRBV7-9 and TRBJ2-1; TRBD2 agrees at 9 bases. This CDR3 region has 13 residues. CDR1 and CDR2 (germline): SEHNR, FQNEAQ (reference sequence). The CDR3 sequence: CASSLDFSGSKLF. The CDR3 DNA sequence: TGTGCCAGCAGCTTGGACTTTAGCGGGAGTAAGCTCTTC.

The chain carries TRBV6-2 or TRBV6-3 and TRBJ2-7, with D uncertain. V gave up 6 bases and J gave up 5 bases, with 11 bases separating them. Looked up from germline, CDR1 is MNHEY and CDR2 is SVGEGT. The CDR3 loop spans 12 amino acids. CDR3 protein: CASSHRRNEQYF. The CDR3 nucleotides are TGTGCCAGCAGCCACCGTCGGAACGAGCAGTACTTC.

The rearrangement links TRBV2 to TRBJ2-3; TRBD2 agrees at 7 bases. The CDR3 length is 16 residues. Germline V gene data show CDR1 as SNHLY and CDR2 as FYNNEI. V lost 6 bases to trimming and J lost 0 bases; unmatched junction nucleotides: 9. The CDR3 region has the DNA TGTGCCAGCAGCTCTAGCGGCGGCCCTAGCACAGATACGCAGTATTTT. This gives the protein CASSSSGGPSTDTQYF.

There are a few counts of this clonotype. The J gene is TRBJ2-5, the V gene TRBV10-3; 10 bases are a match to TRBD2. The V segment lost 3 bases and the J segment 11 bases; nucleotides outside the gene matches: 6. Germline values: CDR1 ENHRY, CDR2 SYGVKD. The CDR3 has 13 amino acids. This CDR3 is CAISDQAGLAQYF. The CDR3, as DNA: TGTGCCATCAGTGACCAAGCGGGACTAGCGCAGTACTTC.

The chain recombines TRBV27 with TRBJ2-1; D is possibly TRBD1 (5 bases). Germline values: CDR1 MNHEY, CDR2 SMNVEV (reference sequence). The CDR3 is made up of 14 amino acids. V was shortened by 2 bases and J by 6 bases, with 11 bases between the two germline ends. The CDR3 here is CASSLTGRGNEQFF. The CDR3 coding sequence is TGTGCCAGCAGTTTAACGGGTAGGGGCAATGAGCAGTTCTTC.

V and J are TRBV7-3 and TRBJ2-7; TRBD2 agrees at 7 bases. The CDR3 length is 16 residues. Germline CDR1 reads SGHTA; CDR2 reads FQGTGA. The V segment lost 2 bases and the J segment 7 bases; nucleotides outside the gene matches: 14. CDR3 sequence reads: CASSLDAGAQPLEQYF. CDR3 nucleotide sequence: TGTGCCAGCAGCTTAGATGCGGGAGCTCAACCGCTTGAGCAGTACTTC.

V usage is TRBV5-1 and J usage is TRBJ2-7; weak D call: TRBD1 (6 bases). The CDR3 covers 12 residues. V was cut by 3 bases and J by 7 bases, with 11 bases left in between. Germline V lookup: CDR1 SGHRS, CDR2 YFSETQ. CDR3 bases: TGCGCCAGCAGCTCACAGGGCCTAGAGCAGTACTTC. Translation gives CASSSQGLEQYF.

This clonotype was recorded once. The CDR3 DNA sequence: TGCAGCGTCTCCGGGACAGGCCAAGAGACCCAGTACTTC. Residues: CSVSGTGQETQYF. V is TRBV29-1 and J is TRBJ2-5; 8 nucleotides align to TRBD1. The CDR3 consists of 13 residues. The V segment lost 6 bases and the J segment 1 base; nucleotides outside the gene matches: 4. CDR1 SQVTM and CDR2 ANQGSEA come from the germline V gene. Based on the CDR3 plus reference TRBV29-1 and TRBJ2-5, the full variable domain is SAVISQKPSRDICQRGTSLTIQCQVDSQVTMMFWYRQQPGQSLTLIATANQGSEATYESGFVIDKFPISRPNLTFSTLTVSNMSPEDSSIYLCSVSGTGQETQYFGPGTRLLVL.

V usage is TRBV7-2 and J usage is TRBJ2-1; D possibly matches TRBD1 or TRBD2 (5 bases each). CDR1 and CDR2 (germline): SGHTA, FQGNSA. The V end was cut by 0 bases, the J end by 4 bases, with 13 bases between. The CDR3 spans 16 residues. CDR3 protein: CASSLAPGTAYNEQFF. The CDR3, as DNA: TGTGCCAGCAGCTTAGCCCCCGGGACGGCTTACAATGAGCAGTTCTTC.

This clonotype was seen a handful of times. CDR3 sequence: CSAGDSGRAQETQYF. In DNA, the CDR3 is TGCAGTGCTGGTGATAGCGGGAGGGCCCAAGAGACCCAGTACTTC. V is TRBV20-1 and J is TRBJ2-5, with 11 bases identical to TRBD2. Germline lookup yields CDR1 DFQATT and CDR2 SNEGSKA (reference sequence). V was pared by 5 bases and J by 1 base, with 6 bases of the junction left unmatched. The CDR3 loop spans 15 amino acids.

This clonotype occurred a few times. The chain joins TRBV5-8 to TRBJ2-1; D not certain. Germline V gene sequence: CDR1 SGHTS, CDR2 YDEGEE. The CDR3 runs 12 residues. The germline V and J ends were trimmed by 2 bases and 8 bases, with 8 bases remaining between them. CDR3 in DNA: TGTGCCAGCAGCTTTGAGCCAGATGAGCAGTTCTTC. Its translation: CASSFEPDEQFF.

The chain has TRBV10-3 and TRBJ1-5, with D unclear. V was cut by 4 bases and J by 4 bases, with 5 bases left in between. Germline V gene sequence: CDR1 ENHRY, CDR2 SYGVKD. CDR3 length: 12 amino acids. CDR3 sequence: CAISGVNQPQHF. The DNA of the CDR3 is TGTGCCATCAGTGGTGTTAATCAGCCCCAGCATTTT.

This clonotype has a handful of counts. This rearrangement joins TRBV11-2 to TRBJ1-2; D ambiguous. The CDR3 is 15 amino acids. V was trimmed by 0 bases and J by 6 bases, leaving 14 bases between them. From germline, CDR1 is SGHAT and CDR2 FQNNGV. This CDR3 is CASSLDHRVADGYTF. The CDR3 nucleotides read TGTGCCAGCAGCTTAGATCATCGGGTCGCAGATGGCTACACCTTC.

The chain employs TRBV5-1 and TRBJ2-7; D gene uncertain. V was shortened by 1 base and J by 6 bases, with 8 bases between the two germline ends. Germline V gene lookup returns CDR1 SGHRS and CDR2 YFSETQ. This CDR3 contains 12 residues. The CDR3 spells CASSLQVGEQYF. CDR3 nucleotides: TGCGCCAGCAGCTTGCAGGTCGGCGAGCAGTACTTC.

There are a few counts of this clonotype. The rearrangement joins TRBV20-1 to TRBJ2-7; a possible D gene is TRBD1 (6 bases). CDR1 is DFQATT and CDR2 is SNEGSKA in the germline V gene (reference sequence). The CDR3 is 12 residues long. V gave up 1 base and J gave up 4 bases, with 8 bases separating them. The CDR3 loop is CSARGQAYEQYF. The CDR3 region has the DNA TGCAGTGCTAGAGGACAGGCATACGAGCAGTACTTC.

The chain has TRBV27 and TRBJ2-5; D may match TRBD1 or TRBD2 (5 bases each). The V and J ends lost 3 bases and 1 base respectively, with 9 bases between them. Germline V lookup: CDR1 MNHEY, CDR2 SMNVEV (reference sequence). This CDR3 has 14 amino acids. CDR3 bases: TGTGCCAGCAGTTTTTTCGGGACCCAAGAGACCCAGTACTTC. This encodes CASSFFGTQETQYF.